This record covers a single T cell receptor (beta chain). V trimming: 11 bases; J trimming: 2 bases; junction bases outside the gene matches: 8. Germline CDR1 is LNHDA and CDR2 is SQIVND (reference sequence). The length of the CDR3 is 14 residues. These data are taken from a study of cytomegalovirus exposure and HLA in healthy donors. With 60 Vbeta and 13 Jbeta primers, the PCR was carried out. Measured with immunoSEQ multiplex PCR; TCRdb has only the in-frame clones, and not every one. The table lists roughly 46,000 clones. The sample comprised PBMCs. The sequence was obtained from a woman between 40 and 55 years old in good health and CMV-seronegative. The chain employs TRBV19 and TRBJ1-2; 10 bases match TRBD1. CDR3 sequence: CAAGRDRGNYGYTF. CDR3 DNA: TGTGCCGCCGGAAGGGACAGGGGAAACTATGGCTACACCTTC.